A single count supports the clone carrying this TCR beta chain. The source of the sample is a study of T cell changes during pregnancy in multiple sclerosis. V lost 6 bases to trimming and J lost 3 bases; unmatched junction nucleotides: 2. Germline CDR1 and CDR2: LNHDA and SQIVND (reference sequence). The CDR3 has 14 amino acids. The assay was immunoSEQ multiplex PCR, and TCRdb's table has in-frame clones only and misses some. The sample yields around 40,000 clones, 91% seen once. The specimen comprised CD4+ T cells from peripheral blood mononuclear cells, sampled in the third trimester of pregnancy. The chain carries TRBV19 and TRBJ1-4; TRBD1 matches at 9 bases. This TCR derives from a female donor in good health, enrolled as a control in a pregnancy study. In DNA form, the CDR3 reads TGTGCCAGTAGGGGACAGGGAGCTAATGAAAAACTGTTTTTT. Its protein product is CASRGQGANEKLFF. The full variable domain, rest sourced from reference TRBV19 and TRBJ1-4, is DGGITQSPKYLFRKEGQNVTLSCEQNLNHDAMYWYRQDPGQGLRLIYYSQIVNDFQKGDIAEGYSVSREKKESFPLTVTSAQKNPTAFYLCASRGQGANEKLFFGSGTQLSVL.